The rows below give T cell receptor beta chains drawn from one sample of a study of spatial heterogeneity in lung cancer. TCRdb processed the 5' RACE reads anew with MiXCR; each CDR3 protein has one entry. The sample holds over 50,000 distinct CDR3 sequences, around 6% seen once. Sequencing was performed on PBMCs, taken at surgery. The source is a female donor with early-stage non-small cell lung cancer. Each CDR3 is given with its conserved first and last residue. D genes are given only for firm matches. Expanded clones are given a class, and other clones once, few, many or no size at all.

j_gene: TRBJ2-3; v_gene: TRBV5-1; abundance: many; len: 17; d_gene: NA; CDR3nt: TGCGCCAGCGCTTCGAGGGCCCAGGCGGGAATTGCGGATACGCAGTATTTT; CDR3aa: CASASRAQAGIADTQYF
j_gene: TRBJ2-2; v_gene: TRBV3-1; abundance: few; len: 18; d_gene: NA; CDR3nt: TGTGCCAGCAGCCAAGATATGTGGGGGACAATTAACACCGGGGAGCTGTTTTTT; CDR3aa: CASSQDMWGTINTGELFF
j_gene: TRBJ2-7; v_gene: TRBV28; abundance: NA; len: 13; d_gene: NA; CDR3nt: TGTGCCAGCAGTTTACCAGGTTCCTACGAGCAGTACTTC; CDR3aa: CASSLPGSYEQYF
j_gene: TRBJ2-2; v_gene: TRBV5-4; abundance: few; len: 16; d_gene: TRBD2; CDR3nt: TGTGCCAGCAGCTTGGTTCCCCGGGAGGGCACCGGGGAGCTGTTTTTT; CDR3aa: CASSLVPREGTGELFF
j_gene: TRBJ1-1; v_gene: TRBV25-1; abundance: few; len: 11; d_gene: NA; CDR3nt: TGTGCCAGCAGTCCCGGCACTGAAGCTTTCTTT; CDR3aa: CASSPGTEAFF
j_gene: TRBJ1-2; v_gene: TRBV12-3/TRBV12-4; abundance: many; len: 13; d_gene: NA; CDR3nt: TGTGCCAGCAGTTTTCCCGGGACAAGGAGCTACACCTTC; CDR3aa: CASSFPGTRSYTF
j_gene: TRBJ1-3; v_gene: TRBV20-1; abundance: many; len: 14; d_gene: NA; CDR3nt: TGCAGGGCCGGAGACAGAACCTCTGGAAACACCATATATTTT; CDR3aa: CRAGDRTSGNTIYF
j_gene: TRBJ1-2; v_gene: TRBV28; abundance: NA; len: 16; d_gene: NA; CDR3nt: TGTGCCAGCAGTCCCTCCGGTCTACGTGAGGACTATGGCTACACCTTC; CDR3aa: CASSPSGLREDYGYTF
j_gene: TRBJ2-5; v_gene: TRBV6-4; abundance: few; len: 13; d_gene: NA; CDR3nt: TGTGCCAGCAGCCCCGGGGGTTCAGAGACCCAGTACTTC; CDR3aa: CASSPGGSETQYF
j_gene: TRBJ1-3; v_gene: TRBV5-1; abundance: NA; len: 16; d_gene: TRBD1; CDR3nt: TGCGCCAGCAGCCCCCGGGACAGTTCTACTGGAAACACCATATATTTT; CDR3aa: CASSPRDSSTGNTIYF
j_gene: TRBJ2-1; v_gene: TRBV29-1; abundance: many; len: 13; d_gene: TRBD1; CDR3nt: TGCAGCGTTAGGGACAGGGTTGACAATGAGCAGTTCTTC; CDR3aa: CSVRDRVDNEQFF
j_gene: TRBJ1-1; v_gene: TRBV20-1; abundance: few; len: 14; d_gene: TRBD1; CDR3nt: TGCAGTGCACCTGTAGACAGGGTGAGGACTGAAGCTTTCTTT; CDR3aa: CSAPVDRVRTEAFF
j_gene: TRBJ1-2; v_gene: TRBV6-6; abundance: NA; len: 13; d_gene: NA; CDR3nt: TGTGCCAGCACCCCTGGGGGCATTAGTGGCTACACCTTC; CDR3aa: CASTPGGISGYTF
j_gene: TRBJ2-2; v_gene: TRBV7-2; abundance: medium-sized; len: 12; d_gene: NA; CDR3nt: TGTGCCAGCAGTATGGACACCGGGGAGCTGTTTTTT; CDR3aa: CASSMDTGELFF
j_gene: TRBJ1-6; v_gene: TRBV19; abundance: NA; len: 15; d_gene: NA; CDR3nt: TGTGCCAGTAGTATCCTGGAAAAGGAGAATTCACCCCTCCCCTTT; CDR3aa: CASSILEKENSPLPF
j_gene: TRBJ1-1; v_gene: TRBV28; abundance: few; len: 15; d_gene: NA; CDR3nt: TGTGCCAGCAGTTTGCCACAGGGCCAGGGCACTGAAGCTTTCTTT; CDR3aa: CASSLPQGQGTEAFF